Listed here are 10 T cell receptor beta chains from one sample, sequenced in a study of chemoradiotherapy in HPV16-positive cancers. Sequenced by immunoSEQ multiplex PCR; TCRdb stores in-frame clones only, minus some. The sample contains about 4,300 clones, more than 60% of which appear only once. The biological material was taken from a patient who underwent chemoradiotherapy. These receptors all stem from a human donor with HPV-associated anogenital cancer.

The chain carries TRBV2 and TRBJ2-7; 9 nucleotides line up with TRBD1. J was trimmed by 5 bases and V by 5 bases; bases with no gene match: 10. The CDR3 contains 15 residues. CDR1 is SNHLY, CDR2 FYNNEI, per germline. CDR3 bases: TGTGCCAGCAGTACACCATCCGGACAGGGGAACGAGCAGTACTTC. This sequence encodes CASSTPSGQGNEQYF.

A few counts support this clone. The genes are TRBV6-5 and TRBJ1-5, with TRBD1 identical over 10 bases. Germline V gene lookup returns CDR1 MNHEY and CDR2 SVGAGI. With V trimmed by 8 bases and J by 2 bases, 3 bases remained unmatched. The CDR3 sequence is 14 residues long. The CDR3 region has the DNA TGTGCCAGCCCCGGGACAGGGGGCAATCAGCCCCAGCATTTT. Translated: CASPGTGGNQPQHF.

The V call is TRBV5-1, the J call TRBJ2-5; D is unclear. CDR1 SGHRS and CDR2 YFSETQ come from the germline V gene. CDR3 size: 14 residues. Trimming removed 4 bases from V and 2 bases from J, with 12 bases in between. Here the CDR3 reads CASSPAPPQETQYF. In DNA form, the CDR3 reads TGCGCCAGCAGCCCGGCTCCCCCACAAGAGACCCAGTACTTC.

V and J are TRBV6-6 and TRBJ2-7; TRBD2 is a possible D gene (6 bases). This CDR3 spans 15 amino acids. V was trimmed by 6 bases and J by 1 base, leaving 16 bases between them. Germline CDR1 and CDR2: MNHNY and SVGAGI (reference sequence). The CDR3 loop is CASRPIGTGSYEQYF. The CDR3 DNA sequence: TGTGCCAGCAGACCGATCGGGACTGGTTCCTACGAGCAGTACTTC.

This chain connects TRBV7-9 to TRBJ1-1; D gene ambiguous. The germline V gene encodes CDR1 SEHNR and CDR2 FQNEAQ (reference sequence). V lost 5 bases to trimming and J lost 7 bases, with 11 bases between them. This CDR3 spans 12 amino acids. The CDR3 bases are TGTGCCAGCAGCCCTCCCCCCCGTGAAGCTTTCTTT. Translation: CASSPPPREAFF.

The chain couples TRBV18 to TRBJ1-1; a possible D gene is TRBD1 (6 bases). The ends were cut back, 3 bases at V and 0 bases at J, with 17 bases in the middle. The CDR3 covers 17 residues. Looked up from germline, CDR1 is KGHSH and CDR2 is LQKENI. The CDR3 sequence is CASSPIVDRRVNTEAFF. The CDR3 nucleotides are TGTGCCAGCTCACCGATAGTCGACAGGCGGGTGAACACTGAAGCTTTCTTT.

In its sample, this clone was seen a few times. The chain carries TRBV7-9 and TRBJ2-3, with 11 bases fitting TRBD1. This CDR3 contains 13 residues. The V gene end was trimmed by 11 bases and the J gene end by 4 bases; junction bases not matched to a gene: 5. Germline CDR1 is SEHNR and CDR2 is FQNEAQ (reference sequence). In DNA form, the CDR3 reads TGTGCCCGGACAGGGGGCGCATCAGATACGCAGTATTTT. Translating gives CARTGGASDTQYF.

The chain carries TRBV7-9 and TRBJ1-1, with 8 bases aligning to TRBD1. This CDR3 has 15 amino acids. V trimming: 5 bases; J trimming: 7 bases; junction bases outside the gene matches: 12. Germline V lookup: CDR1 SEHNR, CDR2 FQNEAQ (reference sequence). Here the CDR3 reads CASSRGQGSQGEAFF. The CDR3 coding sequence is TGTGCCAGCAGCCGAGGACAGGGCTCACAAGGTGAAGCTTTCTTT.

This clone was seen a handful of times. The V call is TRBV7-8, the J call TRBJ1-3; no reliable D call. Trimming took 4 bases from V and 4 from J, leaving 11 bases between them. CDR1 SGHVS and CDR2 FQNEAQ come from the germline V gene. The CDR3 sequence is 14 residues long. The CDR3, as DNA: TGTGCCAGCAGCTGGCGGGGATCAGGAAACACCATATATTTT. Encoded protein: CASSWRGSGNTIYF.

This clone appeared once. The rearrangement uses TRBV19 and TRBJ2-5; D is unresolved. Looked up from germline, CDR1 is LNHDA and CDR2 is SQIVND (reference sequence). V was shortened by 3 bases and J by 0 bases, with 5 bases between the two germline ends. The CDR3 loop spans 13 amino acids. CDR3 nucleotide sequence: TGTGCCAGTAGTATCTCCGACCAAGAGACCCAGTACTTC. As protein: CASSISDQETQYF.